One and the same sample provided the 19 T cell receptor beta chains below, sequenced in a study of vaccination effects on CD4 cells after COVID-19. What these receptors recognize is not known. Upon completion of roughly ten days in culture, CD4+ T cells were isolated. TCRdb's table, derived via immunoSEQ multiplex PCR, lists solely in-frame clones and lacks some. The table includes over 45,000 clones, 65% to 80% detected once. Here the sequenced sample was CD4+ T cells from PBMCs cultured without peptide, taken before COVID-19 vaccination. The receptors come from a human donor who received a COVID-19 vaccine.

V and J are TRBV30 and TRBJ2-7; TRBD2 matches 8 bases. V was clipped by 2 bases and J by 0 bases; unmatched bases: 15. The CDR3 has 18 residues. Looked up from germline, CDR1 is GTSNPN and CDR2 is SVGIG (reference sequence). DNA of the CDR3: TGTGCCTGGAGTCCCCCGGGGAAGCGGGGGACGAGCTCCTACGAGCAGTACTTC. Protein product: CAWSPPGKRGTSSYEQYF.

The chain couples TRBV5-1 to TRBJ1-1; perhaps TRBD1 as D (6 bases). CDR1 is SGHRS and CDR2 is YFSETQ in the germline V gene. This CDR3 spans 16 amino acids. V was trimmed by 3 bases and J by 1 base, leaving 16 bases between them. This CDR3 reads CASSSNTRTENTEAFF. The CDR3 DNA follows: TGCGCCAGCAGCTCTAATACCCGGACAGAGAACACTGAAGCTTTCTTT.

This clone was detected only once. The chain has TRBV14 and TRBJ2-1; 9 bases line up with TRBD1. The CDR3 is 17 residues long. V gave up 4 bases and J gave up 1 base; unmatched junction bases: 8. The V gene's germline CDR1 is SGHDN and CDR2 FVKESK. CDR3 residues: CASSPRRGQGSYNEQFF. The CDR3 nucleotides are TGTGCCAGCAGCCCCCGCCGCGGACAGGGGTCCTACAATGAGCAGTTCTTC.

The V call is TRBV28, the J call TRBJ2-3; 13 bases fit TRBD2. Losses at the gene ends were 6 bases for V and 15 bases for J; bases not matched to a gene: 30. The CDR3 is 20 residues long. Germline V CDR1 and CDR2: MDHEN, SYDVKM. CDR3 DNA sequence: TGTGCCAGCAGGCCTCACCCCATCCGCCATACTAGCGGGAGGGCCCCCGGGGTATATTTT. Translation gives CASRPHPIRHTSGRAPGVYF.

The CDR3 reads CASSPPSDTQYF. As DNA, the CDR3 is TGCGCCAGCAGCCCCCCCTCGGATACGCAGTATTTT. V is TRBV5-1 and J is TRBJ2-3, with no clear D. In germline, CDR1 is SGHRS, CDR2 YFSETQ. CDR3 length equals 12 residues. V lost 4 bases and J 6 bases, leaving 9 bases between the germline ends. Based on the CDR3 plus reference TRBV5-1 and TRBJ2-3, the full variable domain is KAGVTQTPRYLIKTRGQQVTLSCSPISGHRSVSWYQQTPGQGLQFLFEYFSETQRNKGNFPGRFSGRQFSNSRSEMNVSTLELGDSALYLCASSPPSDTQYFGPGTRLTVL.

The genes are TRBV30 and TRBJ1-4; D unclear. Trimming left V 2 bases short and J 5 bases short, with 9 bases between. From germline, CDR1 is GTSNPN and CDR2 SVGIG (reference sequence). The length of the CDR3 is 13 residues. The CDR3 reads CAWSKVVNEKLFF. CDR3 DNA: TGTGCCTGGAGTAAAGTGGTGAATGAAAAACTGTTTTTT.

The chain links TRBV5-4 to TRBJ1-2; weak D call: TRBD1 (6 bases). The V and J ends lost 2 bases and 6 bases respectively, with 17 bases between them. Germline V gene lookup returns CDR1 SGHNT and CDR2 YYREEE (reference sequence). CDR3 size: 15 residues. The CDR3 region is CASSFLIPGVDGYTF. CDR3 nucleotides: TGTGCCAGCAGCTTTTTGATCCCAGGGGTTGATGGCTACACCTTC.

CDR3 coding DNA: TGTGCTAGTGGTTTGGTAAGTTCGATGGTAGGGGAGTGGAACACTGAAGCTTTCTTT. Protein product: CASGLVSSMVGEWNTEAFF. This chain joins TRBV12-5 and TRBJ1-1, with a tentative D call TRBD1 (5 bases). The CDR3 is 19 residues long. The germline CDR1 and CDR2 sequences are LGHNT and FRNRAP. V shed 0 bases and J shed 1 base, with 21 bases lying between them.

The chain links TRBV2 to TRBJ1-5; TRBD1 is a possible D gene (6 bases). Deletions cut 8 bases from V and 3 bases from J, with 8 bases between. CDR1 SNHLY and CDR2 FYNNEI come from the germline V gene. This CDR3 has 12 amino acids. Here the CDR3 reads CASWGLNQPQHF. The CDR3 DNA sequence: TGTGCCAGCTGGGGGCTCAATCAGCCCCAGCATTTT.

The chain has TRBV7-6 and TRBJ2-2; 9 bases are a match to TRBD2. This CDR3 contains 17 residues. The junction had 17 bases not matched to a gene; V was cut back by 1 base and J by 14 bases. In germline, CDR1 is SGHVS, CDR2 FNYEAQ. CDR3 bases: TGTGCCAGCAGCTTAGTCGTCCGCGGGAGGGCCCCCGGAGGCCTGTTTTTT. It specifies CASSLVVRGRAPGGLFF.

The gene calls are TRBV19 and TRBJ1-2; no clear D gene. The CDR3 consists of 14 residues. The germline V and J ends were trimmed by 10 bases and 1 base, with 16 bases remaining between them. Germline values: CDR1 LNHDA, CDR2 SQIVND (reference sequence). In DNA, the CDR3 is TGTGCCACCAAGCCCCTCAGTATTAACTATGGCTACACCTTC. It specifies CATKPLSINYGYTF.

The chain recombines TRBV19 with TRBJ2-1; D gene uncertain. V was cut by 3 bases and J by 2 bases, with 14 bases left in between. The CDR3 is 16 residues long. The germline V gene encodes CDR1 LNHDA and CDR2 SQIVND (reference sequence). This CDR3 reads CASSITSRITYNEQFF. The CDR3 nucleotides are TGTGCCAGTAGTATCACGTCCCGGATCACCTACAATGAGCAGTTCTTC. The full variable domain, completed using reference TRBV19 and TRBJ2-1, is DGGITQSPKYLFRKEGQNVTLSCEQNLNHDAMYWYRQDPGQGLRLIYYSQIVNDFQKGDIAEGYSVSREKKESFPLTVTSAQKNPTAFYLCASSITSRITYNEQFFGPGTRLTVL.

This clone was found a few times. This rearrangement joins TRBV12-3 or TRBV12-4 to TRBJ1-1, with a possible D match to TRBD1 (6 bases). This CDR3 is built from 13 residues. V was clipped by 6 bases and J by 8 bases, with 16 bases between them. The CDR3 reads CASRAGTPEEAFF. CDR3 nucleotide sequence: TGTGCCAGCAGGGCAGGGACACCCGAGGAAGCTTTCTTT.

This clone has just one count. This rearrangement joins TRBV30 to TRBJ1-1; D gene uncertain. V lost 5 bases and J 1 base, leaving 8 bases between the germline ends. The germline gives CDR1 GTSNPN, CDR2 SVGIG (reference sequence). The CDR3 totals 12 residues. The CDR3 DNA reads TGTGCCTGGTGGGCCGAGAACACTGAAGCTTTCTTT. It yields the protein CAWWAENTEAFF.

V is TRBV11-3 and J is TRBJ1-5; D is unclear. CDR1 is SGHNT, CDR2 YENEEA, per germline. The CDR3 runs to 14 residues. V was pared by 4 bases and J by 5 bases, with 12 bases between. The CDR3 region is CASSSFSFYQPQHF. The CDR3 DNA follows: TGTGCCAGCAGCTCTTTCAGCTTTTATCAGCCCCAGCATTTT. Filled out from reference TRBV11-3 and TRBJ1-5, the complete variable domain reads EAGVVQSPRYKIIEKKQPVAFWCNPISGHNTLYWYLQNLGQGPELLIRYENEEAVDDSQLPKDRFSAERLKGVDSTLKIQPAELGDSAVYLCASSSFSFYQPQHFGDGTRLSIL.

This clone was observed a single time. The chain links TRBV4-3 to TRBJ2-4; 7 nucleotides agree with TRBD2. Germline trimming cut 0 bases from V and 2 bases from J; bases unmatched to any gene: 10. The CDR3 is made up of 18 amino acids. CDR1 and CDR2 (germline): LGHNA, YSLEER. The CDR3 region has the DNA TGCGCCAGCAGCCAAGATAGGTGGGTCGGGGGGACCAAAAACATTCAGTACTTC. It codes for CASSQDRWVGGTKNIQYF.

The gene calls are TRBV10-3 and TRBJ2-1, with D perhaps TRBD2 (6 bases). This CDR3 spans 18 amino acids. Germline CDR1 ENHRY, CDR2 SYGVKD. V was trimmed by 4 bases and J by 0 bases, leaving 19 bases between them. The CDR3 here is CAISGYSSEGSSYNEQFF. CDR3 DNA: TGTGCCATCAGTGGGTATAGTTCGGAGGGGAGCTCCTACAATGAGCAGTTCTTC.

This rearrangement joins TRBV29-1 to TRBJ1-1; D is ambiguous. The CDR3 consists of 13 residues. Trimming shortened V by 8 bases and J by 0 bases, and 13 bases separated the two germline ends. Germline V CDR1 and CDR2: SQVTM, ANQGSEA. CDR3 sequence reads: CSPMAQMNTEAFF. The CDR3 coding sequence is TGCAGCCCCATGGCACAGATGAACACTGAAGCTTTCTTT. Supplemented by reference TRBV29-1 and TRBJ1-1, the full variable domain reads SAVISQKPSRDICQRGTSLTIQCQVDSQVTMMFWYRQQPGQSLTLIATANQGSEATYESGFVIDKFPISRPNLTFSTLTVSNMSPEDSSIYLCSPMAQMNTEAFFGQGTRLTVV.

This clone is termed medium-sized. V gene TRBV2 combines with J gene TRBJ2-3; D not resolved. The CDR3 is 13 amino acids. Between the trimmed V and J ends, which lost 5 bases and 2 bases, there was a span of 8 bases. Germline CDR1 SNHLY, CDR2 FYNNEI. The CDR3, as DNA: TGTGCCAGCAGTCCGCCCTTCACAGATACGCAGTATTTT. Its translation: CASSPPFTDTQYF.